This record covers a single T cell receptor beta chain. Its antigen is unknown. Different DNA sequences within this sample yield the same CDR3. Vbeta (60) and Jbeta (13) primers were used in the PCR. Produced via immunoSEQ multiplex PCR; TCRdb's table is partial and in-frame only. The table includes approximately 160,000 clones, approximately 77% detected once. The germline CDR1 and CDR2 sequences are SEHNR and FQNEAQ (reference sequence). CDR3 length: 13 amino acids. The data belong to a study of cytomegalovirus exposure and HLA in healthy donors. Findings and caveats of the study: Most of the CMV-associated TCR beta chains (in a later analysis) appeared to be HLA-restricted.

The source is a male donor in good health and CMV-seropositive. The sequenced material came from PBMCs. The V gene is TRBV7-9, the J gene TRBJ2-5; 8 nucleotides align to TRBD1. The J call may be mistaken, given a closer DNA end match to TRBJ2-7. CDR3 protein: CASSPGTGYEQYF. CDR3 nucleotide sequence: TGTGCCAGCAGCCCTGGGACAGGCTACGAGCAGTACTTC.